The T cell receptor beta chain under discussion was sequenced for a study of blood T cell repertoires in COVID-19. V shed 6 bases and J shed 7 bases, with 10 bases lying between them. The CDR3 runs 12 residues. Assay: immunoSEQ multiplex PCR; the TCRdb copy retains only in-frame clones and omits some. The sample has roughly 250,000 clones, about 85% seen once. The rearrangement uses TRBV12-3 or TRBV12-4 and TRBJ1-5, with D uncertain. The sequenced sample consisted of peripheral blood. This receptor was taken from a man aged 60 to 75 who had recovered from COVID-19. CDR3 sequence reads: CASRLGKQPQHF. In nucleotides, the CDR3 is TGTGCCAGCAGACTAGGAAAACAGCCCCAGCATTTT.